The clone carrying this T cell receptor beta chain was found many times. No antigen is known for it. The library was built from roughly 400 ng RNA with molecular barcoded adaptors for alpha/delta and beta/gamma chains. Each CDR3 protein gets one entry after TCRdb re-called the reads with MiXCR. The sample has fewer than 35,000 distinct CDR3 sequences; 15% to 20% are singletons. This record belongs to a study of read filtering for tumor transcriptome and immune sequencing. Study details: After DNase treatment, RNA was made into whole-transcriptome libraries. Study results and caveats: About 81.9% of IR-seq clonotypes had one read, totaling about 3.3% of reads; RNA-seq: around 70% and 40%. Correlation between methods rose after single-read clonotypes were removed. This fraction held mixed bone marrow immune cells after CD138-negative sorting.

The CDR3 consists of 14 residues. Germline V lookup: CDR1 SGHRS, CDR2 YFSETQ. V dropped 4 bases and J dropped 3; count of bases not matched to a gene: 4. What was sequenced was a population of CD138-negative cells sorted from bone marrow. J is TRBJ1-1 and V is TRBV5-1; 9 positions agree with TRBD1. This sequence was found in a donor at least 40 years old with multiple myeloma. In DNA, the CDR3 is TGCGCCAGCAGCCACCGGACAGGGGACACTGAAGCTTTCTTT. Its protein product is CASSHRTGDTEAFF.